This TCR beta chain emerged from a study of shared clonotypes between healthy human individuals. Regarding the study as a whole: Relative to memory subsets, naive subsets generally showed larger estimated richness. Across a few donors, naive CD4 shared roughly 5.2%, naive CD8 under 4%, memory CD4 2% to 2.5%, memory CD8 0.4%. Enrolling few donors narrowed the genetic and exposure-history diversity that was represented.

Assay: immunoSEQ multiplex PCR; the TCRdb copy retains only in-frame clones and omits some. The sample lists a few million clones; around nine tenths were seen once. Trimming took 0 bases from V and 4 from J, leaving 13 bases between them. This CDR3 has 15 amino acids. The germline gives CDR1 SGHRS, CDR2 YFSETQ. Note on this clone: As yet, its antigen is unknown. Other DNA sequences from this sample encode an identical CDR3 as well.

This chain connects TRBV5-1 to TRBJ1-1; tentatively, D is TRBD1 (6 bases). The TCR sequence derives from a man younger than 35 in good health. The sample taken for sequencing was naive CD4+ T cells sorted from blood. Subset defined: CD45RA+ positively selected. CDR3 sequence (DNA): TGCGCCAGCAGCTTGGAAGGGGGATCGGGCACTGAAGCTTTCTTT. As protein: CASSLEGGSGTEAFF.